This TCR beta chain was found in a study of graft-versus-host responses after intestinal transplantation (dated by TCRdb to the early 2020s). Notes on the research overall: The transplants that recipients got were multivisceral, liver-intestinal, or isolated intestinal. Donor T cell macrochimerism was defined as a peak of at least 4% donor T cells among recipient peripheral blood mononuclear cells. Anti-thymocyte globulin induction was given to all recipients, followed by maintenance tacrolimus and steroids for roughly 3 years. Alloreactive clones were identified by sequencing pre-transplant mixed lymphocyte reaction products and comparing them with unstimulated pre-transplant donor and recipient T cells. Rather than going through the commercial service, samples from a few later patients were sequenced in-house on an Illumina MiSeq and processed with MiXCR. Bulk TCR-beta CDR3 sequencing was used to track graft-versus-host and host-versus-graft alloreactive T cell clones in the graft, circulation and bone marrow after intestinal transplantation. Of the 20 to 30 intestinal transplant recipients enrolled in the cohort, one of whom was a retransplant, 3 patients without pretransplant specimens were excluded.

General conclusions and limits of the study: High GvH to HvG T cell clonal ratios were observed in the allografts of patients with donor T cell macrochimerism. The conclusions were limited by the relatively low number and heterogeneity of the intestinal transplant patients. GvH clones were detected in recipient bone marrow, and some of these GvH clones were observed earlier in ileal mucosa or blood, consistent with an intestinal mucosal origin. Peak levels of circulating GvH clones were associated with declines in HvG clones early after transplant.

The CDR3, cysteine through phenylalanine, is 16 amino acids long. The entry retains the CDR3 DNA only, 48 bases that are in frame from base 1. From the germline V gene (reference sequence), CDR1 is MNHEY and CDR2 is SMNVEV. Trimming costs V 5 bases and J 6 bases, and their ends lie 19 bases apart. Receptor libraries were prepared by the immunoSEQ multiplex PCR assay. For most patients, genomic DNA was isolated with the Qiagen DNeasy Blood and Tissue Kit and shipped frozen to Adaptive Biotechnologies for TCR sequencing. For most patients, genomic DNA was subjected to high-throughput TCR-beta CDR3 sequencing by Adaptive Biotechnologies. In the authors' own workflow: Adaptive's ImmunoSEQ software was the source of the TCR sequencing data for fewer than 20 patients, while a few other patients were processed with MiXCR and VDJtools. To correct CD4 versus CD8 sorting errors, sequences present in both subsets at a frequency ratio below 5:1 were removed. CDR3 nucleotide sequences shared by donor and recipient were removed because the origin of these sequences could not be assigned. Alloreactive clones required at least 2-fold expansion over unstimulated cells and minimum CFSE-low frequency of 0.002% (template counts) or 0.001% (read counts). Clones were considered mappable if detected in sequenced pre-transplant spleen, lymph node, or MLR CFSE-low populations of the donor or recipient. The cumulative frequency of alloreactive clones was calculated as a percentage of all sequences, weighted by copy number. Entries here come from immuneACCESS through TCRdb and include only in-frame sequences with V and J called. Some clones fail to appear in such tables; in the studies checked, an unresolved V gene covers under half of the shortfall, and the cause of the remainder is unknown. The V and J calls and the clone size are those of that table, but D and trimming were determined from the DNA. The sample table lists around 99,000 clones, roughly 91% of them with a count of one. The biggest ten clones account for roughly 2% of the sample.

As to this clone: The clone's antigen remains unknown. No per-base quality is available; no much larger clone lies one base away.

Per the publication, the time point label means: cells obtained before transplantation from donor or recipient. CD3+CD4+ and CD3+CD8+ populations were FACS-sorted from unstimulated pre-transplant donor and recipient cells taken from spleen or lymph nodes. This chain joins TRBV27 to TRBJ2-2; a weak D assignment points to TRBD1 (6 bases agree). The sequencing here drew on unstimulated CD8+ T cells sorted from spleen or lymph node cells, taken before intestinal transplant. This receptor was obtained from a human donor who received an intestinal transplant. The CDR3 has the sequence CASSPPGHFVSGELFF. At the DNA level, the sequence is TGTGCCAGCAGTCCTCCGGGACACTTCGTATCCGGGGAGCTGTTTTTT.